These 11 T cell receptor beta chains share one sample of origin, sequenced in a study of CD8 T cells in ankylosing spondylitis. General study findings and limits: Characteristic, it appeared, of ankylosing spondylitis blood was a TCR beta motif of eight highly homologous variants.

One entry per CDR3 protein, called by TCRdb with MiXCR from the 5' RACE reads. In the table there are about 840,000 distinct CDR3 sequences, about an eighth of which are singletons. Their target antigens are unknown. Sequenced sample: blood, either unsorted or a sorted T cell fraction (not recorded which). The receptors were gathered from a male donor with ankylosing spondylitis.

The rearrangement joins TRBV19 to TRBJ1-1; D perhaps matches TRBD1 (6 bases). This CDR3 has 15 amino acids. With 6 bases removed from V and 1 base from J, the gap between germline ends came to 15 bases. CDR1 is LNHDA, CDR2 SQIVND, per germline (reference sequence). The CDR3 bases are TGTGCCAGTAGGAAACTGGGACATAGGAACACTGAAGCTTTCTTT. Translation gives CASRKLGHRNTEAFF.

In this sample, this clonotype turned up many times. CDR3 sequence (DNA): TGTGCCAGCAGTTCCATAGACACCGGGGAGCTGTTTTTT. Protein sequence: CASSSIDTGELFF. The rearrangement links TRBV12-3 or TRBV12-4 to TRBJ2-2, with unresolved D. The CDR3 sequence is 13 residues long. V dropped 4 bases and J dropped 3 bases, with 6 bases sitting between them.

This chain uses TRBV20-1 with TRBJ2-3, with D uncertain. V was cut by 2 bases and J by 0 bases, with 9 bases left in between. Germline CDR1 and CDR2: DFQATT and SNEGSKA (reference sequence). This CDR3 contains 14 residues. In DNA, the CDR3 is TGCAGTGCTAGACCCCCGGCTAGCACAGATACGCAGTATTTT. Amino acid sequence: CSARPPASTDTQYF.

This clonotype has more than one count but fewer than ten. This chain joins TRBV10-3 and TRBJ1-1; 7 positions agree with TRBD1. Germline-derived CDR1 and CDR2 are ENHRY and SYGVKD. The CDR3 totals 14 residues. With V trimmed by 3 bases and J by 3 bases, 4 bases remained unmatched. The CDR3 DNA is TGTGCCATCAGTGACAGGGGGGCGTACACTGAAGCTTTCTTT. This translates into CAISDRGAYTEAFF.

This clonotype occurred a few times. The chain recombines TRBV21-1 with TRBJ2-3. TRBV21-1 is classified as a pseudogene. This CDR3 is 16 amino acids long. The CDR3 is CASSSGRLYTTDTQYF. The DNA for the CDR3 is TGTGCCAGCAGCAGTGGCCGACTCTATACCACAGATACGCAGTATTTT.

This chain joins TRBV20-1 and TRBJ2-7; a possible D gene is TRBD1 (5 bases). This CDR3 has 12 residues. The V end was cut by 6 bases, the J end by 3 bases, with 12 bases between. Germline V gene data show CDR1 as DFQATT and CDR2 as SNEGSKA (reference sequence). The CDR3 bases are TGCAGTGCCTATAAGACAGACTACGAGCAGTACTTC. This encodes CSAYKTDYEQYF.

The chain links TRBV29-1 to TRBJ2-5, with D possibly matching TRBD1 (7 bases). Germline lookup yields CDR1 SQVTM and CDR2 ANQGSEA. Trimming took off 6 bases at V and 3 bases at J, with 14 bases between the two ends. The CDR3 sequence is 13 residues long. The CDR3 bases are TGCAGCGTCATCAGGGGGGCCGAAGAGACCCAGTACTTC. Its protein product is CSVIRGAEETQYF.

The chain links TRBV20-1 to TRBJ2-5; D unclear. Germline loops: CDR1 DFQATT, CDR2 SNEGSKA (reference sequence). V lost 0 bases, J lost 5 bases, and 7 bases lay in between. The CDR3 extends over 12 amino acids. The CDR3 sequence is CSAREGWETQYF. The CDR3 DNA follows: TGCAGTGCTAGAGAGGGGTGGGAGACCCAGTACTTC.

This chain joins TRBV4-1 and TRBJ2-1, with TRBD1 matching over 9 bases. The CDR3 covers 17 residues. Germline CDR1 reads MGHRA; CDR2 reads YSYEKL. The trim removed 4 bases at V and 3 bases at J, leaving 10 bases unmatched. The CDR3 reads CASSRPRQGGVYNEQFF. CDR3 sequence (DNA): TGCGCCAGCAGCCGGCCAAGACAGGGGGGAGTCTACAATGAGCAGTTCTTC.

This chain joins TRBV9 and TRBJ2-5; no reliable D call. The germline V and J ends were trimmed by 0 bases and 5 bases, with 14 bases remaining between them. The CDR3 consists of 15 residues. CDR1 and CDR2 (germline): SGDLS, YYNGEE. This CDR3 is CASSVATTVGETQYF. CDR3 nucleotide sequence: TGTGCCAGCAGCGTAGCTACGACGGTGGGGGAGACCCAGTACTTC. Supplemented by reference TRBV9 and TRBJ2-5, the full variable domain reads DSGVTQTPKHLITATGQRVTLRCSPRSGDLSVYWYQQSLDQGLQFLIQYYNGEERAKGNILERFSAQQFPDLHSELNLSSLELGDSALYFCASSVATTVGETQYFGPGTRLLVL.

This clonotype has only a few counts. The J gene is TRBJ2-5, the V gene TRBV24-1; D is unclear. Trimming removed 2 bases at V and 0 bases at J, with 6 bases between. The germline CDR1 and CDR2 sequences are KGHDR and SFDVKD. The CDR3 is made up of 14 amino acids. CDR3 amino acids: CATSDYSHQETQYF. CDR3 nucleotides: TGTGCCACCAGTGATTACTCCCACCAAGAGACCCAGTACTTC.